Given below is one TCR beta chain in context. With a J-beta primer mix and a sample-barcoded 5' primer, a second PCR ran roughly 6 to 11 cycles. TCRdb re-derived calls from the 5' RACE reads in MiXCR, one entry per CDR3 protein. The table lists around 670,000 distinct CDR3 sequences, approximately 30% of them singletons. This CDR3 is built from 15 residues. The V end was cut by 7 bases, the J end by 0 bases, with 13 bases between. Germline V CDR1 and CDR2: SGHRS, YFSETQ. The record originates from a study of blood T cells in healthy people across ages. This chain uses TRBV5-1 with TRBJ2-2; either TRBD1 or TRBD2 may fit D (5 bases each). The specimen was blood. The TCR comes from a woman older than 75 in good health. CDR3 nucleotides: TGCGCCAGCGGGGACGATCGGACGAACACCGGGGAGCTGTTTTTT. Its translation: CASGDDRTNTGELFF.